This TCR beta chain is from a study of T cells in Graves' hyperthyroidism and ophthalmopathy. When hyperthyroidism was first diagnosed, the blood sample was taken, preceding any ophthalmopathy symptoms. Germline CDR1 is SNHLY and CDR2 is FYNNEI. CDR3 length: 14 residues. Unmatched junction bases numbered 13, after V lost 9 bases and J lost 8 bases. What was amplified from RNA transcripts were TCR beta CDR3 regions. A first-round RT-PCR of the TCR CDR3 used the HTBI primer set. TCRdb passed the multiplex PCR reads through MiXCR, listing each CDR3 protein once. Found here are about 720,000 distinct CDR3 sequences, around a sixth of them singletons; the top ten hold about a sixth.

V gene TRBV2 combines with J gene TRBJ1-2; TRBD1 aligns across 9 bases. Sequenced input: blood. The sequence was collected from a woman in her fifties or sixties with Graves' hyperthyroidism that later progressed to Graves' ophthalmopathy. CDR3 residues: CASQDTGGAFGYTF. The CDR3 DNA reads as TGTGCCAGTCAAGATACAGGGGGCGCGTTCGGCTACACCTTC.